The T cell receptor beta chain under discussion was sequenced for a study of T cells in tuberculosis. Study details: In South Africa, adults with active tuberculosis were compared with IGRA-negative and latently infected IGRA-positive adolescents. Blood was taken before or within 7 days of anti-tuberculosis therapy.

TCRdb's table, derived via immunoSEQ multiplex PCR, lists solely in-frame clones and lacks some. In the table there are over 30,000 clones, approximately 93% of which are singletons. Study conclusions and caveats: Selection depended on which cryopreserved specimens were available.

Trimming left V 1 base short and J 2 bases short, with 10 bases between. The CDR3 extends over 15 amino acids. CDR1 and CDR2 (germline): LNHNV, YYDKDF (reference sequence). In its sample, this clone was seen a few times. What it binds is not known. Regarding time point: new active TB diagnosis, blood taken before or within 7 days of starting treatment. On average about 100,000 T cells per donor were immunosequenced. This sequence was found in an adult with tuberculosis. The V call is TRBV15, the J call TRBJ2-3; D gene uncertain. This specimen was PBMCs, taken at tuberculosis diagnosis. This CDR3 reads CATSRASAATDTQYF. In DNA form, the CDR3 reads TGTGCCACCAGCAGAGCTTCCGCGGCCACAGATACGCAGTATTTT. The whole variable domain, remainder taken from reference TRBV15 and TRBJ2-3, is DAMVIQNPRYQVTQFGKPVTLSCSQTLNHNVMYWYQQKSSQAPKLLFHYYDKDFNNEADTPDNFQSRRPNTSFCFLDIRSPGLGDTAMYLCATSRASAATDTQYFGPGTRLTVL.